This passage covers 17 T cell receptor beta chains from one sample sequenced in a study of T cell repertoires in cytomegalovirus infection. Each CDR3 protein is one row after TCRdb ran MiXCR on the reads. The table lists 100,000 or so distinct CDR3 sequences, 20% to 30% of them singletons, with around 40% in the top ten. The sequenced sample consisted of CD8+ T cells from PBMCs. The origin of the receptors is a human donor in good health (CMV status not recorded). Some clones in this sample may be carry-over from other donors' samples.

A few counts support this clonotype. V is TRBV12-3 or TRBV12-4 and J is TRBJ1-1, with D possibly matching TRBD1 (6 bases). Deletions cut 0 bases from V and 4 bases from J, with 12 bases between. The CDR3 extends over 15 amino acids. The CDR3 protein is CASSLAPQGTTEAFF. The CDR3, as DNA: TGTGCCAGCAGTTTAGCGCCTCAGGGGACCACTGAAGCTTTCTTT.

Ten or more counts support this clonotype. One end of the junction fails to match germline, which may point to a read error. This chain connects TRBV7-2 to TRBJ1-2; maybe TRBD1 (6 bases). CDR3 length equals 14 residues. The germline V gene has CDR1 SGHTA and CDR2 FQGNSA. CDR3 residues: CASSLASGDEGYTF. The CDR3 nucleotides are TGTGCCAGCAGCCTAGCCTCAGGGGATGAGGGCTACACCTTC.

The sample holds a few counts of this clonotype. The CDR3 coding sequence is TGTGCCAGCAGCAATAGCGGGAGGTCCGACGAGCAGTACTTC. Protein: CASSNSGRSDEQYF. The V call is TRBV11-2, the J call TRBJ2-7, with 10 bases identical to TRBD2. CDR3 length: 14 residues. The germline V gene encodes CDR1 SGHAT and CDR2 FQNNGV. After removal of 5 bases from V and 5 bases from J, the junction contained 6 bases not matched to a gene.

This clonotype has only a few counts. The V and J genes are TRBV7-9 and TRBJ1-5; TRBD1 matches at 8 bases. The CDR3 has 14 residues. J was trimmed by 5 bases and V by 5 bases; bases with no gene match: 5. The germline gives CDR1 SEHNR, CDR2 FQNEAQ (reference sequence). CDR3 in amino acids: CASSPGQGDQPQHF. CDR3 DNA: TGTGCCAGCAGCCCTGGACAGGGCGATCAGCCCCAGCATTTT. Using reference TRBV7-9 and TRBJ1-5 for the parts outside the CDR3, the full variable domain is DTGVSQNPRHKITKRGQNVTFRCDPISEHNRLYWYRQTLGQGPEFLTYFQNEAQLEKSRLLSDRFSAERPKGSFSTLEIQRTEQGDSAMYLCASSPGQGDQPQHFGDGTRLSIL.

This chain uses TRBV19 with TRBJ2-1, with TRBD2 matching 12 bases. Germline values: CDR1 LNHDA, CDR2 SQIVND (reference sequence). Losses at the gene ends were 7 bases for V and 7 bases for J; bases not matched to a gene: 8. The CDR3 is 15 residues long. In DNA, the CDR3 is TGTGCCAGTACCCTACTAGCGGGGGGTGCAAATGAGCAGTTCTTC. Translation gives CASTLLAGGANEQFF.

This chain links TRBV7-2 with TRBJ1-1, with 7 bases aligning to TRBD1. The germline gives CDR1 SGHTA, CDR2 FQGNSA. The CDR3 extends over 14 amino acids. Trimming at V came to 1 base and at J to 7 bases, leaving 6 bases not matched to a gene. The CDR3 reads CASSLGSTGIEAFF. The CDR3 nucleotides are TGTGCCAGCAGCTTAGGGTCGACAGGGATTGAAGCTTTCTTT.

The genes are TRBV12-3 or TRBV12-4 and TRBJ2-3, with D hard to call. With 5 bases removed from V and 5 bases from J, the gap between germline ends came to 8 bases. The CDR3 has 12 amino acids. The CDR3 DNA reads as TGTGCCAGCAGTCTCACGGGAGATACGCAGTATTTT. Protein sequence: CASSLTGDTQYF.

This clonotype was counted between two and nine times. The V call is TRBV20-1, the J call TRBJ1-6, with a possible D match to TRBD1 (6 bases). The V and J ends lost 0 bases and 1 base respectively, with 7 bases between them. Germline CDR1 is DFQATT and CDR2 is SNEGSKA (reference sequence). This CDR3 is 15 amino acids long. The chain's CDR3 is CSAREGASYNSPLHF. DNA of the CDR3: TGCAGTGCTAGAGAGGGGGCGTCCTATAATTCACCCCTCCACTTT.

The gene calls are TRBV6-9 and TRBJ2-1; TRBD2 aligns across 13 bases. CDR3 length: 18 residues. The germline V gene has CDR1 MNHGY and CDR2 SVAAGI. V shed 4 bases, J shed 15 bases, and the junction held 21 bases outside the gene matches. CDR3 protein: CASSFGLAGAVVWTGPFF. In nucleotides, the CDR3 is TGTGCCAGCAGTTTCGGACTAGCGGGAGCGGTAGTGTGGACTGGACCGTTCTTC.

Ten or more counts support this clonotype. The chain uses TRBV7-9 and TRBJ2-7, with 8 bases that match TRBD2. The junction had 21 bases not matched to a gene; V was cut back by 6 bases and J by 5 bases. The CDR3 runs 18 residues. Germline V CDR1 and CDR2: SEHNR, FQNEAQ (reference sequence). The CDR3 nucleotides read TGTGCCAGCAGTTCACCACAAGGGACTAGTGCCAGACCCCACGAGCAGTACTTC. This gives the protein CASSSPQGTSARPHEQYF.

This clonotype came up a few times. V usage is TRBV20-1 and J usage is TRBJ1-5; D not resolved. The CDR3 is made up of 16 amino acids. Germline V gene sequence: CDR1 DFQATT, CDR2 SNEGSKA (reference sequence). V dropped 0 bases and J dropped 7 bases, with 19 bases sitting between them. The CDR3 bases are TGCAGTGCTAGAGATGCGGGCGGTGCCGACATCCAGCCCCAGCATTTT. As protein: CSARDAGGADIQPQHF.

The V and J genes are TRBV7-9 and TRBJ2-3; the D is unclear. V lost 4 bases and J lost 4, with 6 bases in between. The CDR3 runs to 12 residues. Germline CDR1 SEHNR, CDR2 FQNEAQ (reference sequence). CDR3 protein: CASSSLADTQYF. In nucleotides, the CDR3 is TGTGCCAGCAGCTCCCTAGCAGATACGCAGTATTTT. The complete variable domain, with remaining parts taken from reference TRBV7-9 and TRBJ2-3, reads DTGVSQNPRHKITKRGQNVTFRCDPISEHNRLYWYRQTLGQGPEFLTYFQNEAQLEKSRLLSDRFSAERPKGSFSTLEIQRTEQGDSAMYLCASSSLADTQYFGPGTRLTVL.

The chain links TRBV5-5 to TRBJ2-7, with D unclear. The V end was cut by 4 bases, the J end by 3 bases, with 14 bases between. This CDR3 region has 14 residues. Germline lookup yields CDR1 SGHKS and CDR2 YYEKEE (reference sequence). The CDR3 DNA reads TGTGCCAGCAGCATAAATCAGAGGATCTACGAGCAGTACTTC. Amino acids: CASSINQRIYEQYF.

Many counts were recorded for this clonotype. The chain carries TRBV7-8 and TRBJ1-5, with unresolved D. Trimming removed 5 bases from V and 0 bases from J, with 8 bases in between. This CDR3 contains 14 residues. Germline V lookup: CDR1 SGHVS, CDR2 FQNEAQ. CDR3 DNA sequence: TGTGCCAGCAGCAACAGATATAGCAATCAGCCCCAGCATTTT. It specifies CASSNRYSNQPQHF.

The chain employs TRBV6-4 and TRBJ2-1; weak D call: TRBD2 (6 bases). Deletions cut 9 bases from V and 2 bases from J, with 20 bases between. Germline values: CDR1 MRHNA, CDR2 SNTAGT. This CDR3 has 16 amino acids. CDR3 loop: CARTCLRRGAYNEQFF. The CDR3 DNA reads TGTGCCAGAACCTGCCTGCGGCGGGGTGCCTACAATGAGCAGTTCTTC.

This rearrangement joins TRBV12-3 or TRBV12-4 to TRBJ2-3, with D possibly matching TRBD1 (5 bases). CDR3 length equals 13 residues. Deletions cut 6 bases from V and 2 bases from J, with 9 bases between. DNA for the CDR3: TGTGCCAGCAGCCCGGACACCACAGATACGCAGTATTTT. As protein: CASSPDTTDTQYF.

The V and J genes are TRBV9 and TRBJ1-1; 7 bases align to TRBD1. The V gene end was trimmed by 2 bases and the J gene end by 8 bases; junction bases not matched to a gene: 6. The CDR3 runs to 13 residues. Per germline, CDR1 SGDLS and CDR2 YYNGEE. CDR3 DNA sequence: TGTGCCAGCAGCGTGGGGGACAGTGACGAAGCTTTCTTT. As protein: CASSVGDSDEAFF.